The sequence of this T cell receptor (beta chain) was determined in a study of T cells after yellow fever vaccination. General study points: Any FACS-sorted repertoire could hold abundant clonotypes that contaminate it from the bulk population. A large majority of primary-vaccination clones showed up again after the booster (around 96% CD4, 85% to 90% CD8).

The table lists this clonotype with many counts. Its specificity is unknown. Template switching with 5'RACE generated the TCR cDNA and added a universal primer site and UMIs. In TCRdb, the 5' RACE reads were re-called with MiXCR into one record per CDR3 protein. The profile shows roughly 400,000 distinct CDR3 sequences, approximately 19% of them singletons. The sequencing here drew on PBMCs, taken before the yellow fever booster vaccination. The receptor comes from a man younger than 35 who received the YFV17D yellow fever vaccine.

CDR3 DNA: TGCAGTGCCGACGCCGACACGGGACAGGATCAACCCCTCCACTTT. This gives the protein CSADADTGQDQPLHF. The rearrangement links TRBV20-1 to TRBJ1-6; 8 bases are shared with TRBD1. There are 15 residues in the CDR3. The junction had 16 bases not matched to a gene; V was cut back by 6 bases and J by 12 bases. The germline gives CDR1 DFQATT, CDR2 SNEGSKA (reference sequence).